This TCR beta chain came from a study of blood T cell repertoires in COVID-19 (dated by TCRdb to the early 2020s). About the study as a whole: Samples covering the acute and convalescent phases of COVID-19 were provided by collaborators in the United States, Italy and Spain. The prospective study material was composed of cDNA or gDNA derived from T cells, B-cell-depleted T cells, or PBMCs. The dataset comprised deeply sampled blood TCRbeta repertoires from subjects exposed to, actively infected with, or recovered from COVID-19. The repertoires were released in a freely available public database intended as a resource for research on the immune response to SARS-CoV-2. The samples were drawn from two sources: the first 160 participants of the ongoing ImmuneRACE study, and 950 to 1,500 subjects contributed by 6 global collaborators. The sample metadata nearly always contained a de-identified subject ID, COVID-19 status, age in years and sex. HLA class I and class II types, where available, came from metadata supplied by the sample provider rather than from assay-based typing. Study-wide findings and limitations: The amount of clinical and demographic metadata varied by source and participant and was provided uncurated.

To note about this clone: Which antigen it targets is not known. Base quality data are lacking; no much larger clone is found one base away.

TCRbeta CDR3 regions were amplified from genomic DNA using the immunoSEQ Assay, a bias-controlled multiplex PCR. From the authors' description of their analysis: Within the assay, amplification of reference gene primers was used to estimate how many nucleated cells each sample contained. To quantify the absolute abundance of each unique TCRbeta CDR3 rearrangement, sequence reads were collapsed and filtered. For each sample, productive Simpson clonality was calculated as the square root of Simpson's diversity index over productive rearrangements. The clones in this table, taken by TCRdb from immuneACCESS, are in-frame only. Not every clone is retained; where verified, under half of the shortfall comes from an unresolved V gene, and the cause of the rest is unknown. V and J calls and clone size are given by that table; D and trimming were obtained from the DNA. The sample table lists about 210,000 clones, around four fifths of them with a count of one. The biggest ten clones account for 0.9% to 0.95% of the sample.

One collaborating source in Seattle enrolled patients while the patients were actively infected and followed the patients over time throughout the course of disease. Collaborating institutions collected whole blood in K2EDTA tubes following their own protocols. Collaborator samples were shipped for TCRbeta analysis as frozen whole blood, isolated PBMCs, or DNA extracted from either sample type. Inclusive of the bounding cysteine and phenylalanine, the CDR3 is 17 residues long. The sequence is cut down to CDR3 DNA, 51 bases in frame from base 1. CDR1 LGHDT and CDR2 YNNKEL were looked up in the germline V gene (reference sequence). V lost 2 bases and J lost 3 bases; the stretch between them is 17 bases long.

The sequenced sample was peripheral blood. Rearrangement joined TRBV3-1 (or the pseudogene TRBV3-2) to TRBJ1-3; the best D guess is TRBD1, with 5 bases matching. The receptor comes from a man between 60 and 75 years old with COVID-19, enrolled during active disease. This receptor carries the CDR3 CASSQSPPAGDGNTIYF. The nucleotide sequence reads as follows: TGTGCCAGCAGCCAATCCCCTCCGGCGGGGGATGGAAACACCATATATTTT.